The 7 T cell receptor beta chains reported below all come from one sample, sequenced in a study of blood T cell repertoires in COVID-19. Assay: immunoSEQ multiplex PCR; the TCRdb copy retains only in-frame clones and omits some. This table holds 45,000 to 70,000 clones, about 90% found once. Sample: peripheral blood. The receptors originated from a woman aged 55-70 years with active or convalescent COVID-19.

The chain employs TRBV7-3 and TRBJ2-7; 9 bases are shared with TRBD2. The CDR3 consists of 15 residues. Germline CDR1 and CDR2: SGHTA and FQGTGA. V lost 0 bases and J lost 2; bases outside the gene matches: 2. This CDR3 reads CASSLTSGGTYEQYF. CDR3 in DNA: TGTGCCAGCAGCTTAACGAGCGGGGGGACCTACGAGCAGTACTTC.

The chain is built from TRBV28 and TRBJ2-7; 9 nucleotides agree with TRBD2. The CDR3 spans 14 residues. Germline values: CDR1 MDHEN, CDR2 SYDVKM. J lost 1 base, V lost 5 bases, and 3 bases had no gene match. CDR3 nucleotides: TGTGCCAGCAGTCCAACTAGCGGGTCCTACGAGCAGTACTTC. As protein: CASSPTSGSYEQYF.

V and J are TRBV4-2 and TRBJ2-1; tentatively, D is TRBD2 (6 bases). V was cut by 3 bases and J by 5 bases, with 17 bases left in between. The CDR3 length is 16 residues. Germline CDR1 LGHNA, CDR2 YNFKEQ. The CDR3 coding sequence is TGTGCCAGCAGCCAGAGTGGGACTGGCGCAGACAATGAGCAGTTCTTC. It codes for CASSQSGTGADNEQFF.

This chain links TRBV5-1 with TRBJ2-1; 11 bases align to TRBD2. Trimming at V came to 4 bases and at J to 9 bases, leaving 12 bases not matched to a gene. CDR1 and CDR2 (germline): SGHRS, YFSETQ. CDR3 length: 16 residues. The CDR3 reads CASSHYLAGGVGEQFF. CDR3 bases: TGCGCCAGCAGCCATTACCTAGCGGGAGGCGTTGGTGAGCAGTTCTTC. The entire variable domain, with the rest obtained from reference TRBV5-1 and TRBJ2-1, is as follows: KAGVTQTPRYLIKTRGQQVTLSCSPISGHRSVSWYQQTPGQGLQFLFEYFSETQRNKGNFPGRFSGRQFSNSRSEMNVSTLELGDSALYLCASSHYLAGGVGEQFFGPGTRLTVL.

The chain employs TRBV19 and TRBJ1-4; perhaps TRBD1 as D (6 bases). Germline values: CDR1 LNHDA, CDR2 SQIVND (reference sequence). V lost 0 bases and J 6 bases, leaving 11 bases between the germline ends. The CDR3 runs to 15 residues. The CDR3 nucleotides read TGTGCCAGTAGTATAGAGGGACACCCGTATGAAAAACTGTTTTTT. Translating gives CASSIEGHPYEKLFF.

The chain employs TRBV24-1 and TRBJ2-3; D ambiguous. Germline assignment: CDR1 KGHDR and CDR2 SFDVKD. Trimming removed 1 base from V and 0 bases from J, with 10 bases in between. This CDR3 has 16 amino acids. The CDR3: CATSDFQPGSTDTQYF. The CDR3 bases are TGTGCCACCAGTGATTTCCAGCCAGGTAGCACAGATACGCAGTATTTT.

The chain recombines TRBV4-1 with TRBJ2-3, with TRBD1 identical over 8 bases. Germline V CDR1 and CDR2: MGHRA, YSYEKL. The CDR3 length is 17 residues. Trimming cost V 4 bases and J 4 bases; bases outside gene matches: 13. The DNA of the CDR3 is TGCGCCAGCAGCCTCGAGGTGGGGACAGGTCCGGCAGATACGCAGTATTTT. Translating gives CASSLEVGTGPADTQYF.